The sequence of this T cell receptor (beta chain) was determined in a study of T cell clonality in common variable immunodeficiency. Regarding the study as a whole: Fewer deletions and N-nucleotide insertions were reportedly seen in common variable immunodeficiency TCR beta sequences. CVID subjects showed higher TCRbeta clonality than healthy controls.

In germline, CDR1 is GTSNPN, CDR2 SVGIG (reference sequence). Trimming cost V 2 bases and J 10 bases, with 15 bases left between them. The CDR3 runs to 14 residues. CVID and control samples used equivalent genomic DNA input. Method: immunoSEQ multiplex PCR; TCRdb's copy keeps in-frame clones and lacks some. Sampling found around 32,000 clones, none seen once. In the case of this clone: Antigen: not known. The read terminates 3 residues before the CDR3 end, so the remaining end is supplied by the germline J gene.

Donors gave roughly 4.5 to 8 ml heparinized peripheral whole blood. This chain connects TRBV30 to TRBJ1-6; D is uncertain. Input material: peripheral blood mononuclear cells. The source of this sequence is a human donor with common variable immunodeficiency. The CDR3 DNA, read in part, is TGTGCCTGGAGTCTTCTGGGAACTAGGTCACCC. It codes for CAWSLLGTRSP. Given in full, the CDR3 is CAWSLLGTRSPLHF.